This T cell receptor (beta chain) was identified during a study of metastatic and nonmetastatic thyroid tumors (TCRdb year 2020). About the study as a whole: For patients with malignant and with benign thyroid disease, the researchers compared repertoires between peripheral blood samples and tumor or nodule tissue samples.

The CDR1 and CDR2 encoded by the germline V gene (reference sequence) are DFQATT and SNEGSKA. The CDR3 goes from the cysteine to the phenylalanine over 14 residues. The only DNA kept is the CDR3, 42 bases in frame from the first base. From V the trimming removes 3 bases and from J it removes 3 bases, while the gene matches leave 4 bases of the junction unaccounted for. In regard to this clone: Its antigen is currently not known. No much larger clone is present one base from it, and per-base qualities are unavailable.

What the study reported, not specific to this receptor: TCR beta diversity was reported as significantly higher in malignant tumors than in benign nodules, in both blood and tumor samples.

Before undergoing thyroid surgery, none of the patients had been given any kind of treatment. The study retrospectively analysed patient clinical samples collected from the early 2010s to the late 2010s using T-cell receptor beta sequencing. The method was PCR. The reads were generated on an Illumina HiSeq 4000. The TCR beta-chain CDR3 region of each patient was profiled by high-throughput sequencing. In the original analysis: CDR3 differences across clinicopathological groups were used to build a classifier for discriminating distant-metastatic papillary thyroid cancer patients. Repertoire diversity was assessed with the Shannon index, and tumor-blood repertoire similarity with the Morisita-Horn index. TCRdb reworked the public reads: Q25 trimming with fastp, MiXCR clone assembly, productive beta chains retained. TCRdb, rather than the study authors, made the V and J calls. The sample table lists tens of thousands of clones, about 18% of them with a count of one. The ten top clones hold about 10% of the sample.

Sequenced material: blood. This receptor was obtained from a female donor with papillary thyroid cancer or a benign thyroid nodule (not recorded which). Some clones in this sample may be carry-over from other donors' samples. The chain uses TRBV20-1 and TRBJ2-1; 8 middle bases align to TRBD2. The CDR3 in this case is CSARTSVDYNEQFF. The nucleotide sequence reads TGCAGTGCTAGGACTAGCGTCGACTACAATGAGCAGTTCTTC.